This TCR beta chain was documented in a study of blood T cell repertoires in COVID-19. Germline-derived CDR1 and CDR2 are PRHDT and FYEKMQ (reference sequence). This CDR3 has 18 residues. Trimming pared 5 bases from V and 0 bases from J, leaving 22 bases between. Profiling relied on immunoSEQ multiplex PCR, and the TCRdb table lists in-frame clones only, not all of them. The table records about 300,000 clones, approximately 90% of them present only once. This TCR derives from a woman aged 50 to 60 with COVID-19, enrolled during active disease. Sequenced: peripheral blood. The chain employs TRBV13 and TRBJ1-1; D may be TRBD1 (5 bases). The CDR3 loop reads CASSPNSPRTHMNTEAFF. For the CDR3, the DNA is TGTGCCAGCAGCCCGAACTCACCTCGGACACATATGAACACTGAAGCTTTCTTT.